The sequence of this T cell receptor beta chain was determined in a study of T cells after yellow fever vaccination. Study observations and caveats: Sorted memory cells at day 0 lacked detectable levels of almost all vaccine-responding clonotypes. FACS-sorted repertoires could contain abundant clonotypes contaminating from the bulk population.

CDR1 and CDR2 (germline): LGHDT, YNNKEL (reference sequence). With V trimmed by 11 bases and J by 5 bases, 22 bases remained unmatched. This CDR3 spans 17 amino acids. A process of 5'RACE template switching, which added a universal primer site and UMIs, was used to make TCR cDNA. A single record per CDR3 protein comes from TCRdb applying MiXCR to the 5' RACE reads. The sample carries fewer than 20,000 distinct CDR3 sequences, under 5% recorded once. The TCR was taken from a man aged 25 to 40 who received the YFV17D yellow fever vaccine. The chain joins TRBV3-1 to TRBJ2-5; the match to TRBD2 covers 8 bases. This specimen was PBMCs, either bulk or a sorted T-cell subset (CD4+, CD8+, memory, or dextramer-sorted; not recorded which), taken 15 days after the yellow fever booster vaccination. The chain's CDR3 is CASCQDHQRELAETQYF. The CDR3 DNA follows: TGTGCCTCCTGCCAAGATCACCAGCGGGAGTTAGCGGAGACCCAGTACTTC.